This T cell receptor beta chain derives from a study of regulatory T cells in long-lasting Graves disease. Whole-study findings and limits: Whereas new patients shared 950 to 1,000 public clonotypes, persistent patients shared more, at 2,500 to 3,500.

Arm-PCR of CDR3 regions and iRepertoire HTBI primers were the basis on which TCR beta libraries were built. MiXCR was run by TCRdb on the multiplex PCR reads, yielding one entry per CDR3 protein. Among about 500,000 distinct CDR3 sequences listed, roughly 17% were seen once. CDR1 and CDR2 from the germline V gene are WNHNN and SYGVQD (reference sequence). V lost 3 bases, J lost 5 bases, and 9 bases stayed unmatched. The CDR3 runs 17 residues. At least ten counts were recorded for this clonotype. Antigen unknown. Sample time point: newly diagnosed GD, antithyroid drugs for less than 3 months. Scientists built the TCR library using RNA that was extracted from PBMCs. These data were also filed under a second study, of T cells in Graves' hyperthyroidism and ophthalmopathy. That work states: With the HTBI primer set, the TCR CDR3 went through a first round of RT-PCR. It was a median approximately six months before onset that the model predicted ophthalmopathy.

The sequencing here drew on peripheral blood mononuclear cells (PBMCs), taken at new diagnosis, from a patient treated with antithyroid drugs. This chain uses TRBV10-1 with TRBJ2-7; 14 bases line up with TRBD2. The receptor was isolated from a man aged 35 to 55 with Graves disease. CDR3 region: CASSDPGLAGDDNEQYF. CDR3 DNA sequence: TGCGCCAGCAGTGATCCGGGACTAGCGGGAGACGATAACGAGCAGTACTTC.